These T cell receptor beta chains were read from a single sample in a study of CD8 T cells in ankylosing spondylitis. A single record per CDR3 protein comes from TCRdb applying MiXCR to the 5' RACE reads. The sample records 300,000 to 400,000 distinct CDR3 sequences, more than 20% being singletons. The sample comprised blood, either unsorted or a sorted T cell fraction (not recorded which). Receptors originate from a male donor with ankylosing spondylitis. The CDR3 runs from the conserved cysteine through the conserved F or W. A D gene is named only where the DNA matches it firmly. Where a row states a size, it is once, few, many or the class of an expanded clone; other rows omit it.

V	J	size	D	CDR3	DNA
TRBV7-9	TRBJ1-5	many	-	CASSAFQVNQPQHF	TGTGCCAGCAGCGCTTTTCAGGTCAATCAGCCCCAGCATTTT
TRBV18	TRBJ2-7	few	TRBD1	CASSPQGAREQYF	TGTGCCAGCTCACCACAGGGGGCGCGAGAGCAGTACTTC
TRBV29-1	TRBJ1-2	many	-	CSAHRANYGYTF	TGCAGCGCACACAGGGCCAACTATGGCTACACCTTC
TRBV7-3	TRBJ2-1	-	-	CASSFGRSDEQFF	TGTGCCAGCAGCTTTGGGAGGTCCGATGAGCAGTTCTTC
TRBV5-1	TRBJ1-1	many	-	CASSLEPGPDTEAFF	TGCGCCAGCAGCTTGGAACCGGGGCCTGACACTGAAGCTTTCTTT
TRBV12-3/TRBV12-4	TRBJ1-5	-	-	CASSLFASFNQPQHF	TGTGCCAGCAGTTTATTTGCCAGCTTCAATCAGCCCCAGCATTTT
TRBV5-1	TRBJ1-4	few	-	CASSSGHPNEKLFF	TGCGCCAGCAGCTCGGGTCACCCAAATGAAAAACTGTTTTTT
TRBV12-3/TRBV12-4	TRBJ1-2	-	-	CASSSTQSRNYGYTF	TGTGCCAGCAGTTCAACACAGTCTAGAAATTATGGCTACACCTTC
TRBV4-2	TRBJ2-2	-	-	CASSLTRGRVGELFF	TGTGCCAGCAGCCTCACGCGGGGCCGGGTCGGGGAGCTGTTTTTT
TRBV20-1	TRBJ2-2	few	TRBD2	CSALISGRLTGELFF	TGCAGTGCTCTCATTAGCGGGAGGTTGACCGGGGAGCTGTTTTTT
TRBV20-1	TRBJ2-2	-	-	CSARDLQLPGELFF	TGCAGTGCTAGAGATTTACAGCTCCCGGGGGAGCTGTTTTTT
TRBV20-1	TRBJ2-2	-	TRBD2	CSAPGLAGGMGTGELFF	TGCAGTGCTCCGGGACTAGCGGGAGGAATGGGGACCGGGGAGCTGTTTTTT
TRBV5-1	TRBJ1-2	-	-	CASSLSPPGDGYTF	TGCGCCAGCAGCTTGTCGCCTCCAGGGGATGGCTACACCTTC
TRBV11-2	TRBJ2-1	few	TRBD2	CASSPFPGAGSYNEQFF	TGTGCCAGCAGTCCATTTCCCGGAGCGGGGTCCTACAATGAGCAGTTCTTC
TRBV27	TRBJ1-2	few	-	CASSQTRDNLYGYTF	TGTGCCAGCAGTCAGACCCGGGACAACCTCTATGGCTACACCTTC
TRBV6-1	TRBJ1-4	few	-	CASSDRLRDEKLFF	TGTGCCAGCAGCGACAGATTAAGGGATGAAAAACTGTTTTTT
TRBV7-2	TRBJ2-6	-	-	CASRNGGTGANVLTF	TGTGCCAGCAGGAATGGGGGGACCGGGGCCAACGTCCTGACTTTC
TRBV5-1	TRBJ2-3	-	TRBD1	CASSIQGAVDTQYF	TGCGCCAGCAGCATACAGGGGGCTGTAGATACGCAGTATTTT
TRBV27	TRBJ1-2	-	TRBD1	CASRPSGQGKNYGYTF	TGTGCCAGCAGACCATCGGGACAGGGAAAGAACTATGGCTACACCTTC
TRBV20-1	TRBJ2-3	-	TRBD2	CSARDRLGTSGRAGSVYTQYF	TGCAGTGCTAGAGATCGACTTGGCACTAGCGGGAGGGCCGGGTCAGTTTATACGCAGTATTTT
TRBV10-3	TRBJ1-5	-	-	CAISMDSNQPQHF	TGTGCCATCAGTATGGACAGCAATCAGCCCCAGCATTTT
TRBV5-1	TRBJ1-1	-	TRBD1	CASSPRTGGNTEAFF	TGCGCCAGCAGCCCAAGGACAGGAGGGAACACTGAAGCTTTCTTT
TRBV12-3/TRBV12-4	TRBJ1-5	-	-	CASSLVPNQPQHF	TGTGCCAGCAGTTTAGTCCCCAATCAGCCCCAGCATTTT
TRBV7-2	TRBJ1-5	few	TRBD1	CASSLVGQGSSQPQHF	TGTGCCAGCAGCTTAGTGGGACAGGGCTCCAGTCAGCCCCAGCATTTT
TRBV4-2	TRBJ2-3	-	TRBD1	CASSTRTGFSTDTQYF	TGTGCCAGCAGCACGCGGACAGGGTTTAGCACAGATACGCAGTATTTT
TRBV7-2	TRBJ2-3	-	-	CASSLGGGWTDTQYF	TGTGCCAGCAGCTTAGGTGGGGGGTGGACAGATACGCAGTATTTT
TRBV29-1	TRBJ2-5	-	-	CSVGQGTETQYF	TGCAGCGTTGGTCAGGGAACAGAGACCCAGTACTTC
TRBV7-2	TRBJ2-1	-	-	CATERRWGEQFF	TGTGCCACTGAGCGGAGATGGGGTGAGCAGTTCTTC
TRBV9	TRBJ1-4	-	TRBD1	CASSETAGTDNEKLFF	TGTGCCAGCAGCGAAACAGCCGGGACAGATAATGAAAAACTGTTTTTT
TRBV20-1	TRBJ1-5	-	-	CSAQTDTVSNQPQHF	TGCAGTGCTCAAACGGATACAGTCAGCAATCAGCCCCAGCATTTT
TRBV18	TRBJ2-7	-	-	CASSPEQRSYEQYF	TGTGCCAGCTCACCAGAGCAGCGCTCCTACGAGCAGTACTTC